This T cell receptor beta chain was profiled in a study of blood T cell repertoires in COVID-19. V shed 4 bases, J shed 3 bases, and the junction held 5 bases outside the gene matches. Germline V gives CDR1 KGHDR, CDR2 SFDVKD. There are 15 residues in the CDR3. Per the original methods: Scientists estimated how many nucleated cells there were by amplifying reference gene primers. Sequencing was performed with immunoSEQ multiplex PCR; in TCRdb, only in-frame clones are kept and a portion is missing. The V and J calls and clone size come from that table; D and trimming were worked out from the DNA. This sample has over 55,000 clones, with 87% found just once.

This TCR was recovered from a middle-aged man with active COVID-19. Sequenced: peripheral blood. The chain uses TRBV24-1 and TRBJ2-5; the match to TRBD1 covers 9 bases. The CDR3 DNA is TGTGCCACCAGTGACCACAGGGGGCGTAAAGAGACCCAGTACTTC. Protein: CATSDHRGRKETQYF.